A single sample gave rise to the 24 T cell receptor beta chains below, sequenced in a study of shared clonotypes between healthy human individuals. Method: immunoSEQ multiplex PCR; TCRdb's copy keeps in-frame clones and lacks some. The sample shows about 1,900,000 clones, about 95% of them seen only once. CD8 cells regarded as naive lacked CD45RO, were positively chosen for CCR7, and omitted terminally differentiated effector memory CD45RA+ cells. Sequenced input: naive CD8+ T cells sorted from blood. The receptors originated from a man aged 18 to 29 in good health.

This chain's CDR3 is CAWQVTGANQPQHF. The CDR3 nucleotides read TGTGCCTGGCAAGTGACAGGGGCCAATCAGCCCCAGCATTTT. The chain combines TRBV30 with TRBJ1-5, with 8 nucleotides matching TRBD1. CDR3 length equals 14 residues. From germline, CDR1 is GTSNPN and CDR2 SVGIG (reference sequence). Unmatched junction bases numbered 6, after V lost 5 bases and J lost 3 bases.

The chain carries TRBV2 and TRBJ1-1; 12 nucleotides agree with TRBD1. Germline values: CDR1 SNHLY, CDR2 FYNNEI. CDR3 length equals 14 residues. Trimming removed 6 bases from V and 4 bases from J; junction bases left unmatched: 3. The CDR3: CASRVGQGATEAFF. CDR3 DNA: TGTGCCAGCAGGGTGGGACAGGGGGCCACTGAAGCTTTCTTT.

The genes are TRBV28 and TRBJ1-5, with 9 bases aligning to TRBD1. This CDR3 has 15 residues. Per germline, CDR1 MDHEN and CDR2 SYDVKM. V shed 2 bases and J 5 bases; nucleotides not matched to a gene: 4. The CDR3 DNA follows: TGTGCCAGCAGTTTAGAGGGACAGGGCTATCAGCCCCAGCATTTT. It translates to CASSLEGQGYQPQHF.

V usage is TRBV6-8 and J usage is TRBJ2-5, with 11 positions matching TRBD2. The J segment lost 5 bases and the V segment lost 4 bases, leaving 9 bases of the junction unmatched. Germline V CDR1 and CDR2: MNHGY, SAAAGT. This CDR3 region has 16 residues. For the CDR3, the DNA is TGTGCCAGCAGTTCCCGTAGCGGGAGGGCTGCGGAGACCCAGTACTTC. Translated, it gives CASSSRSGRAAETQYF.

This clone was seen only once. The rearrangement uses TRBV5-8 and TRBJ2-1, with 13 bases fitting TRBD2. Germline loops: CDR1 SGHTS, CDR2 YDEGEE. This CDR3 region has 16 residues. The V and J ends lost 4 bases and 7 bases, in that order; junction bases with no gene match: 8. CDR3 nucleotides: TGTGCCAGCAGCCCGGGGGGACTAGCGGGACGTAATGAGCAGTTCTTC. This translates into CASSPGGLAGRNEQFF. Full variable domain (remainder filled in from reference TRBV5-8 and TRBJ2-1): EAGVTQSPTHLIKTRGQQATLRCSPISGHTSVYWYQQALGLGLQFLLWYDEGEERNRGNFPPRFSGRQFPNYSSELNVNALELEDSALYLCASSPGGLAGRNEQFFGPGTRLTVL.

The rearrangement links TRBV29-1 to TRBJ2-7, with 10 nucleotides matching TRBD2. Germline-derived CDR1 and CDR2 are SQVTM and ANQGSEA. After removal of 6 bases from V and 4 bases from J, the junction contained 6 bases not matched to a gene. The CDR3 length is 13 residues. CDR3 region: CSVLSGRFYEQYF. The DNA for the CDR3 is TGCAGCGTCCTTAGCGGGAGGTTTTACGAGCAGTACTTC.

The chain uses TRBV5-1 and TRBJ2-7; tentatively, D is TRBD1 or TRBD2 (5 bases each). V lost 2 bases, J lost 6 bases, and 15 bases lay in between. The CDR3 contains 14 residues. From germline, CDR1 is SGHRS and CDR2 YFSETQ. The CDR3, as DNA: TGCGCCAGCAGCTTCGAAGGGACCCTGATCGAGCAGTACTTC. This gives the protein CASSFEGTLIEQYF.

As concerns this clone: Other DNA sequences of this sample code for an identical CDR3. This chain connects TRBV7-9 to TRBJ2-5; TRBD1 matches at 10 bases. The germline gives CDR1 SEHNR, CDR2 FQNEAQ (reference sequence). The CDR3 totals 15 residues. Unmatched junction bases numbered 0, after V lost 1 base and J lost 1 base. CDR3 region: CASSLGDRGQETQYF. The CDR3 nucleotides read TGTGCCAGCAGCTTAGGGGACAGGGGCCAAGAGACCCAGTACTTC.

The J gene is TRBJ1-2, the V gene TRBV30; D not certain. Germline loops: CDR1 GTSNPN, CDR2 SVGIG (reference sequence). Deletions cut 1 base from V and 0 bases from J, with 12 bases between. The CDR3 extends over 15 amino acids. The CDR3 sequence: CAWSAPEETNYGYTF. Written as DNA, the CDR3 is TGTGCCTGGAGTGCCCCAGAGGAAACTAACTATGGCTACACCTTC.

This sequence joins TRBV11-2 and TRBJ2-7; D gene unclear. The CDR3 is made up of 14 amino acids. Trimming left V 5 bases short and J 4 bases short, with 15 bases between. CDR1 is SGHAT, CDR2 FQNNGV, per germline. For the CDR3, the DNA is TGTGCCAGCAGCCCAGAGGATTGGCTATACGAGCAGTACTTC. This sequence encodes CASSPEDWLYEQYF.

Note on this clone: The same CDR3 also results from other DNA sequences found in this sample. This chain links TRBV9 with TRBJ2-7; D may correspond to TRBD1 or TRBD2 (6 bases each). The germline CDR1 and CDR2 sequences are SGDLS and YYNGEE. V was clipped by 3 bases and J by 0 bases, with 10 bases between them. The length of the CDR3 is 14 residues. CDR3 sequence (DNA): TGTGCCAGCAGCGAAGGGGGGAGCTCCTACGAGCAGTACTTC. It codes for CASSEGGSSYEQYF.

The chain is built from TRBV10-2 and TRBJ2-2; D remains ambiguous. V was shortened by 4 bases and J by 1 base, with 7 bases between the two germline ends. The CDR3 contains 14 residues. Per germline, CDR1 WSHSY and CDR2 SAAADI. CDR3 protein: CASSGTWNTGELFF. CDR3 DNA: TGCGCCAGCAGTGGGACGTGGAACACCGGGGAGCTGTTTTTT.

Comments on this clone: The sample carries other DNA sequences with the same CDR3. The V and J genes are TRBV29-1 and TRBJ1-1; D call uncertain. The V end lost 0 bases, the J end lost 2 bases, and 4 bases lay between the germline ends. The length of the CDR3 is 12 residues. Germline CDR1 reads SQVTM; CDR2 reads ANQGSEA. CDR3 loop: CSVEDQNTEAFF. CDR3 bases: TGCAGCGTTGAAGATCAAAACACTGAAGCTTTCTTT. Full variable domain (remainder filled in from reference TRBV29-1 and TRBJ1-1): SAVISQKPSRDICQRGTSLTIQCQVDSQVTMMFWYRQQPGQSLTLIATANQGSEATYESGFVIDKFPISRPNLTFSTLTVSNMSPEDSSIYLCSVEDQNTEAFFGQGTRLTVV.

The chain employs TRBV6-5 and TRBJ1-2, with D possibly being TRBD1 (6 bases). The germline CDR1 and CDR2 sequences are MNHEY and SVGAGI. V shed 6 bases and J shed 4 bases, with 18 bases lying between them. This CDR3 has 15 residues. The CDR3 DNA reads TGTGCCAGCAGCCCGGGAGAGGGGGAGGGCTATGGCTACACCTTC. Protein sequence: CASSPGEGEGYGYTF.

The V and J genes are TRBV7-8 and TRBJ2-3; TRBD2 agrees at 11 bases. The CDR3 is 15 residues long. Germline V gene data show CDR1 as SGHVS and CDR2 as FQNEAQ. V lost 6 bases to trimming and J lost 4 bases; unmatched junction nucleotides: 6. Here the CDR3 reads CASSYLAGGADTQYF. The DNA of the CDR3 is TGTGCCAGCAGTTATCTAGCGGGGGGAGCAGATACGCAGTATTTT.

The V gene is TRBV4-1, the J gene TRBJ1-1; a weak D match, TRBD1 (5 bases). Trimming stripped 1 base from V and 4 bases from J, with 10 bases between. The CDR3 covers 14 residues. Looked up from germline, CDR1 is MGHRA and CDR2 is YSYEKL. CDR3 nucleotides: TGCGCCAGCAGCCAAGCAGGGACGACCACTGAAGCTTTCTTT. It specifies CASSQAGTTTEAFF.

V is TRBV9 and J is TRBJ1-4, with D possibly matching TRBD1 (6 bases). V lost 3 bases to trimming and J lost 7 bases, with 16 bases between them. There are 15 residues in the CDR3. From germline, CDR1 is SGDLS and CDR2 YYNGEE. CDR3 protein: CASSASGGGTEKLFF. The CDR3 nucleotides read TGTGCCAGCAGCGCTTCCGGGGGCGGCACTGAAAAACTGTTTTTT.

The chain is built from TRBV5-1 and TRBJ1-2; 7 positions agree with TRBD1. CDR1 and CDR2 (germline): SGHRS, YFSETQ. This CDR3 region has 17 residues. The V segment lost 3 bases and the J segment 2 bases; nucleotides outside the gene matches: 13. CDR3 loop: CASSSTTLQTGNYGYTF. The CDR3 nucleotides are TGCGCCAGCAGCTCCACCACCCTACAGACAGGGAACTATGGCTACACCTTC.

This sequence joins TRBV27 and TRBJ2-3; D possibly uses TRBD1 or TRBD2 (6 bases each). The CDR3 totals 16 residues. Per the germline V gene, CDR1 is MNHEY and CDR2 is SMNVEV (reference sequence). Trimming pared 5 bases from V and 2 bases from J, leaving 17 bases between. CDR3 residues: CASSRSRGENTDTQYF. CDR3 nucleotide sequence: TGTGCCAGCAGTCGGTCTAGGGGGGAGAACACAGATACGCAGTATTTT.

Only one count was recorded for this clone. The V and J genes are TRBV11-2 and TRBJ1-2, with D uncertain. CDR1 and CDR2 (germline): SGHAT, FQNNGV. V was pared by 2 bases and J by 6 bases, with 4 bases between. This CDR3 comprises 11 residues. CDR3 in DNA: TGTGCCAGCAGCTTATGGGATGGCTACACCTTC. Translated: CASSLWDGYTF. Together with reference TRBV11-2 and TRBJ1-2, the CDR3 gives the full variable domain: EAGVAQSPRYKIIEKRQSVAFWCNPISGHATLYWYQQILGQGPKLLIQFQNNGVVDDSQLPKDRFSAERLKGVDSTLKIQPAKLEDSAVYLCASSLWDGYTFGSGTRLTVV.

The chain uses TRBV19 and TRBJ2-7; 13 positions agree with TRBD2. CDR3 length equals 13 residues. The junction had 6 bases not matched to a gene; V was cut back by 10 bases and J by 6 bases. Germline CDR1 reads LNHDA; CDR2 reads SQIVND (reference sequence). The CDR3 coding sequence is TGTGCCACTCGGACTAGCGGGAGTCTCGAGCAGTACTTC. This translates into CATRTSGSLEQYF.

As for this clone: Additional DNA sequences in this sample encode the identical CDR3. The V gene is TRBV30, the J gene TRBJ1-5; D possibly corresponds to TRBD1 (6 bases). Trimming took off 0 bases at V and 4 bases at J, with 10 bases between the two ends. Per germline, CDR1 GTSNPN and CDR2 SVGIG (reference sequence). CDR3 length: 14 residues. The CDR3 DNA is TGTGCCTGGAGTGTGGGACAAGGAAATCAGCCCCAGCATTTT. Residues: CAWSVGQGNQPQHF.

V and J are TRBV5-1 and TRBJ2-7; D may be TRBD1 (6 bases). V gave up 2 bases and J gave up 6 bases, with 9 bases separating them. The CDR3 length is 12 residues. Germline CDR1 reads SGHRS; CDR2 reads YFSETQ. The CDR3 sequence is CASSLNRVEQYF. Here the CDR3 DNA reads TGCGCCAGCAGCTTAAACAGGGTCGAGCAGTACTTC.

This clone showed up just once. V and J are TRBV27 and TRBJ2-5; TRBD2 agrees at 7 bases. Germline V lookup: CDR1 MNHEY, CDR2 SMNVEV (reference sequence). J lost 9 bases, V lost 5 bases, and 9 bases had no gene match. CDR3 length: 13 amino acids. DNA of the CDR3: TGTGCCAGCAGTGGACTAGAGATGGGGTCCCAGTACTTC. Residues: CASSGLEMGSQYF.